The next 24 T cell receptor beta chains were all read from a single sample in a study of blood T cell repertoires in COVID-19. Some clones are missing from TCRdb's copy, which holds only in-frame ones; the method was immunoSEQ multiplex PCR. There are some 300,000 clones in the sample; under 90% occur only once, and 4% to 5% lies in the top ten. Input material: PBMCs or T cells enriched from blood (not recorded which). Receptor source: a man in his thirties or forties who had recovered from COVID-19.

The chain uses TRBV18 and TRBJ1-2; D perhaps matches TRBD1 (6 bases). Between the trimmed V and J ends, which lost 0 bases and 4 bases, there was a span of 12 bases. Germline CDR1 is KGHSH and CDR2 is LQKENI. This CDR3 is built from 15 residues. As DNA, the CDR3 is TGTGCCAGCTCACCACCGACAGGAAGATCCTATGGCTACACCTTC. Protein product: CASSPPTGRSYGYTF.

The V and J genes are TRBV4-2 and TRBJ2-1, with D possibly matching TRBD2 (6 bases). Germline V lookup: CDR1 LGHNA, CDR2 YNFKEQ. The V end lost 4 bases, the J end lost 5 bases, and 9 bases lay between the germline ends. The CDR3 has 13 amino acids. CDR3 protein: CASSPTRDNEQFF. The CDR3 DNA sequence: TGTGCCAGCAGCCCGACTAGAGACAATGAGCAGTTCTTC.

The chain recombines TRBV7-6 with TRBJ2-2; TRBD1 matches 7 bases. CDR1 SGHVS and CDR2 FNYEAQ come from the germline V gene. This CDR3 is 14 amino acids long. V lost 2 bases and J lost 4; bases outside the gene matches: 1. The CDR3 region is CASSLNRGTGELFF. In DNA form, the CDR3 reads TGTGCCAGCAGCTTAAACAGGGGCACCGGGGAGCTGTTTTTT. Filled out from reference TRBV7-6 and TRBJ2-2, the complete variable domain reads GAGVSQSPRYKVTKRGQDVALRCDPISGHVSLYWYRQALGQGPEFLTYFNYEAQQDKSGLPNDRFSAERPEGSISTLTIQRTEQRDSAMYRCASSLNRGTGELFFGEGSRLTVL.

The chain combines TRBV3-1 (or the pseudogene TRBV3-2) with TRBJ1-5, with D uncertain. With 1 base removed from V and 7 bases from J, the gap between germline ends came to 11 bases. CDR3 length equals 14 residues. Germline V gives CDR1 LGHDT, CDR2 YNNKEL (reference sequence). CDR3 sequence (DNA): TGTGCCAGCAGCCAAGGGAGGGCACGACAGCCCCAGCATTTT. It yields the protein CASSQGRARQPQHF.

The chain has TRBV28 and TRBJ1-2; 7 nucleotides line up with TRBD1. Trimming took 8 bases from V and 0 from J; bases not matched to a gene: 15. This CDR3 is built from 17 residues. Germline V CDR1 and CDR2: MDHEN, SYDVKM. The CDR3 sequence is CASARDSSFKSNYGYTF. The CDR3 DNA reads as TGTGCCAGCGCCAGGGACAGCTCCTTCAAATCTAACTATGGCTACACCTTC.

This sequence joins TRBV5-4 and TRBJ2-5; 8 nucleotides match TRBD2. The J segment lost 3 bases and the V segment lost 6 bases, leaving 4 bases of the junction unmatched. This CDR3 region has 13 residues. Germline V CDR1 and CDR2: SGHNT, YYREEE (reference sequence). The chain's CDR3 is CASTYSGEETQYF. The CDR3 nucleotides read TGTGCCAGCACCTATAGCGGGGAAGAGACCCAGTACTTC.

In this sample, this clone turned up once. Other DNA sequences within the sample encode an identical CDR3. The CDR3 region has the DNA TGTGCCAGTAGTATCTTAGCGGAGGAGACCCAGTACTTC. Residues: CASSILAEETQYF. The chain recombines TRBV19 with TRBJ2-5; tentative D call: TRBD2 (6 bases). Germline values: CDR1 LNHDA, CDR2 SQIVND (reference sequence). This CDR3 is 13 amino acids long. Trimming took 3 bases from V and 5 from J, leaving 10 bases between them.

This clone was observed once. The chain uses TRBV7-2 and TRBJ1-3; 7 nucleotides agree with TRBD1. V lost 5 bases, J lost 0 bases, and 7 bases stayed unmatched. The CDR3 runs 16 residues. The germline V gene encodes CDR1 SGHTA and CDR2 FQGNSA. CDR3 residues: CASSTRQGNSGNTIYF. As DNA, the CDR3 is TGTGCCAGCAGCACCAGACAGGGAAACTCTGGAAACACCATATATTTT.

The chain carries TRBV29-1 and TRBJ1-2, with D perhaps matching TRBD1 (5 bases). CDR1 is SQVTM, CDR2 ANQGSEA, per germline. V shed 4 bases and J shed 5 bases, with 23 bases lying between them. The CDR3 spans 16 residues. This chain's CDR3 is CSVVGGRAGIMYGYTF. The CDR3 region has the DNA TGCAGCGTTGTCGGTGGTAGGGCAGGGATAATGTATGGCTACACCTTC.

This chain uses TRBV14 with TRBJ1-2, with D maybe TRBD1 (6 bases). The CDR3 runs 15 residues. Germline lookup yields CDR1 SGHDN and CDR2 FVKESK. Trimming shortened V by 0 bases and J by 4 bases, and 12 bases separated the two germline ends. The CDR3 sequence: CASSQEGGGSYGYTF. The CDR3 region has the DNA TGTGCCAGCAGCCAAGAGGGAGGGGGGAGCTATGGCTACACCTTC.

The V gene is TRBV5-4, the J gene TRBJ2-1; TRBD2 matches 12 bases. The CDR3 is 16 residues long. V was pared by 3 bases and J by 8 bases, with 9 bases of the junction left unmatched. Germline CDR1 and CDR2: SGHNT and YYREEE (reference sequence). The DNA for the CDR3 is TGTGCCAGCAGCTGGAATCTAGCGGGAGGGGGCGATGAGCAGTTCTTC. This translates into CASSWNLAGGGDEQFF.

The chain uses TRBV5-1 and TRBJ2-3, with 8 bases identical to TRBD2. V trimming: 4 bases; J trimming: 5 bases; junction bases outside the gene matches: 12. This CDR3 is 16 amino acids long. CDR1 and CDR2 (germline): SGHRS, YFSETQ. The CDR3: CASSAPRAGVGDTQYF. The DNA of the CDR3 is TGCGCCAGCAGCGCCCCCCGAGCGGGGGTAGGAGATACGCAGTATTTT.

J is TRBJ2-1 and V is TRBV5-4; a possible D gene is TRBD1 (6 bases). The ends were cut back, 2 bases at V and 4 bases at J, with 7 bases in the middle. The germline CDR1 and CDR2 sequences are SGHNT and YYREEE (reference sequence). This CDR3 region has 13 residues. The DNA of the CDR3 is TGTGCCAGCAGCTTTACAGGGTACAATGAGCAGTTCTTC. This translates into CASSFTGYNEQFF.

The chain has TRBV18 and TRBJ2-5, with TRBD1 identical over 8 bases. Trimming took 3 bases from V and 6 from J; bases not matched to a gene: 3. Per the germline V gene, CDR1 is KGHSH and CDR2 is LQKENI. CDR3 length equals 13 residues. CDR3 nucleotides: TGTGCCAGCTCACCGGACAGGGAGAAGACCCAGTACTTC. Its translation is CASSPDREKTQYF.

This clone has only a few counts. V gene TRBV7-8 combines with J gene TRBJ2-1, with 9 bases aligning to TRBD1. With V trimmed by 5 bases and J by 3 bases, 5 bases remained unmatched. Germline lookup yields CDR1 SGHVS and CDR2 FQNEAQ. The CDR3 spans 15 residues. CDR3: CASSRRDRDYNEQFF. The CDR3 DNA sequence: TGTGCCAGCAGCCGCCGGGACAGGGACTACAATGAGCAGTTCTTC.

The chain couples TRBV11-2 to TRBJ1-3; no definite D call. V shed 5 bases and J shed 0 bases, with 11 bases lying between them. The CDR3 has 15 residues. Per germline, CDR1 SGHAT and CDR2 FQNNGV. The CDR3 protein is CASSPPGRSGNTIYF. CDR3 nucleotides: TGTGCCAGCAGCCCTCCTGGGCGCTCTGGAAACACCATATATTTT.

The rearrangement links TRBV7-9 to TRBJ1-1; D is ambiguous. The V gene's germline CDR1 is SEHNR and CDR2 FQNEAQ (reference sequence). This CDR3 contains 15 residues. V lost 2 bases and J 0 bases, leaving 10 bases between the germline ends. CDR3 nucleotide sequence: TGTGCCAGCAGCTTAACTCAACAGCTGAACACTGAAGCTTTCTTT. Amino acids: CASSLTQQLNTEAFF.

This clone was seen more than once but under ten times. The V call is TRBV12-3 or TRBV12-4, the J call TRBJ1-6; maybe TRBD1 (6 bases). The CDR3 extends over 13 amino acids. Trimming took 8 bases from V and 7 from J, leaving 12 bases between them. The CDR3 DNA follows: TGTGCCAGCGGGCTCCAGGGGAATTCACCCCTCCACTTT. As protein: CASGLQGNSPLHF.

The chain uses TRBV19 and TRBJ1-4, with D tentatively TRBD1 (6 bases). This CDR3 is built from 12 residues. Germline-derived CDR1 and CDR2 are LNHDA and SQIVND (reference sequence). The V end lost 5 bases, the J end lost 8 bases, and 9 bases lay between the germline ends. CDR3 sequence reads: CASSWGPEKLFF. For the CDR3, the DNA is TGTGCCAGTAGTTGGGGGCCCGAAAAACTGTTTTTT. Full variable domain (rest looked up from reference TRBV19 and TRBJ1-4): DGGITQSPKYLFRKEGQNVTLSCEQNLNHDAMYWYRQDPGQGLRLIYYSQIVNDFQKGDIAEGYSVSREKKESFPLTVTSAQKNPTAFYLCASSWGPEKLFFGSGTQLSVL.

J is TRBJ2-3 and V is TRBV10-2; TRBD2 matches 8 bases. The germline gives CDR1 WSHSY, CDR2 SAAADI. V shed 3 bases, J shed 1 base, and the junction held 6 bases outside the gene matches. The CDR3 sequence is 16 residues long. Written as DNA, the CDR3 is TGCGCCAGCAGTGATTTCTTTAGCGGGGGCACAGATACGCAGTATTTT. It is translated as CASSDFFSGGTDTQYF.

The J gene is TRBJ1-3, the V gene TRBV10-3, with 8 nucleotides matching TRBD1. The CDR3 runs 15 residues. Germline CDR1 and CDR2: ENHRY and SYGVKD. V gave up 4 bases and J gave up 4 bases; unmatched junction bases: 6. In nucleotides, the CDR3 is TGTGCCATCAGTGTCGGACAGGGTGTAGGAAACACCATATATTTT. Its protein product is CAISVGQGVGNTIYF.

The CDR3 region has the DNA TGTGCCAGCAGCCTCCTCGGACAGGGCCAATCACCCCTCCACTTT. This translates into CASSLLGQGQSPLHF. The gene calls are TRBV3-1 (or the pseudogene TRBV3-2) and TRBJ1-6; the match to TRBD1 covers 8 bases. Germline V lookup: CDR1 LGHDT, CDR2 YNNKEL (reference sequence). The CDR3 has 15 amino acids. With 4 bases clipped from V and 10 bases from J, the junction kept 9 bases outside the gene matches.

The chain is built from TRBV7-2 and TRBJ1-5; weak D call: TRBD1 (6 bases). The germline V and J ends were trimmed by 1 base and 10 bases, with 17 bases remaining between them. The CDR3 has 15 residues. Germline assignment: CDR1 SGHTA and CDR2 FQGNSA. CDR3 in amino acids: CASSLELTGWIPQHF. DNA of the CDR3: TGTGCCAGCAGCTTAGAGCTCACAGGGTGGATCCCCCAGCATTTT.

The genes are TRBV28 and TRBJ2-2; the match to TRBD2 covers 11 bases. V lost 4 bases to trimming and J lost 5 bases; unmatched junction nucleotides: 6. Germline CDR1 and CDR2: MDHEN and SYDVKM. CDR3 size: 16 residues. CDR3 sequence (DNA): TGTGCCAGCAGTTCCCATAGCGGGGGGGCAACCGGGGAGCTGTTTTTT. Translating gives CASSSHSGGATGELFF. The full variable domain, its missing parts supplied by reference TRBV28 and TRBJ2-2, is DVKVTQSSRYLVKRTGEKVFLECVQDMDHENMFWYRQDPGLGLRLIYFSYDVKMKEKGDIPEGYSVSREKKERFSLILESASTNQTSMYLCASSSHSGGATGELFFGEGSRLTVL.